These T cell receptor beta chains were read from a single sample in a study of T cells after yellow fever vaccination. TCRdb processed the 5' RACE reads anew with MiXCR; each CDR3 protein has one entry. This table has about 130,000 distinct CDR3 sequences, roughly 6.7% appearing once. The input for sequencing was CD4+ T cells sorted from PBMCs, taken 10 days after the yellow fever booster vaccination. These receptors originate from a man aged 25-40 years who received the YFV17D yellow fever vaccine. The CDR3 runs from the conserved cysteine through the conserved F or W. The order of the fields is V gene, clone size, J gene, D gene, CDR3 protein, CDR3 DNA. D genes are given only for firm matches. Size values are once, few and many counts, or a class for expanded clones, and some rows have none.

TRBV5-1	few	TRBJ1-6	TRBD1	CASSLVGQANSPLHF	TGCGCCAGCAGCTTGGTTGGACAGGCAAATTCACCCCTCCACTTT
TRBV20-1	-	TRBJ2-3	TRBD2	CSASGLAGVLQYF	TGCAGTGCTAGTGGGCTAGCGGGAGTTCTACAGTATTTT
TRBV10-3	many	TRBJ2-1	TRBD2	CAISESGISGRYNEQFF	TGTGCCATCAGTGAGTCGGGAATTAGCGGGAGGTACAATGAGCAGTTCTTC
TRBV6-5	many	TRBJ2-1	-	CASSFDLRPSYEQFF	TGTGCCAGCAGTTTTGACCTCAGACCTTCATATGAGCAGTTCTTC
TRBV20-1	many	TRBJ2-2	-	CSARYRPHAGAGRSYTGELFF	TGCAGTGCTAGATATAGGCCGCACGCGGGGGCCGGGAGATCCTACACCGGGGAGCTGTTTTTT
TRBV7-2	many	TRBJ2-3	-	CASSFRPSTDTQYF	TGTGCCAGCAGCTTTCGGCCTTCCACAGATACGCAGTATTTT
TRBV18	-	TRBJ2-7	TRBD1	CASSPRQGVKSYYEQYF	TGTGCCAGCTCACCAAGACAGGGGGTTAAGTCCTACTACGAGCAGTACTTC
TRBV20-1	few	TRBJ2-7	TRBD2	CSARDQRELDEQYF	TGCAGTGCTAGGGATCAGCGGGAGCTTGACGAGCAGTACTTC
TRBV12-3/TRBV12-4	many	TRBJ2-5	-	CASRGSQTQYF	TGTGCCAGCCGGGGGTCGCAGACCCAGTACTTC
TRBV7-2	many	TRBJ2-7	-	CASSPSRESSYEQYF	TGTGCCAGCAGCCCCTCCCGCGAGTCGAGCTACGAGCAGTACTTC
TRBV3-1	many	TRBJ1-2	-	CASSHDNYGYTF	TGTGCCAGCAGTCACGACAACTATGGCTACACCTTC
TRBV7-9	many	TRBJ2-7	TRBD2	CASGTSGTYEQYF	TGTGCCAGCGGGACTAGCGGGACCTACGAGCAGTACTTC
TRBV20-1	few	TRBJ1-1	-	CSASGTSLAAFF	TGCAGTGCTTCCGGGACCTCCCTAGCGGCTTTCTTT
TRBV4-3	many	TRBJ2-3	TRBD1	CASSQGQPGQGSDTQYF	TGCGCCAGCAGCCAAGGACAGCCGGGACAGGGCTCAGATACGCAGTATTTT
TRBV7-2	many	TRBJ1-5	-	CASSLEYTEQPQHF	TGTGCCAGCAGCTTAGAGTACACCGAACAGCCCCAGCATTTT
TRBV10-3	many	TRBJ1-5	-	CAISEFLYQPQHF	TGTGCCATCAGTGAGTTCTTATATCAGCCCCAGCATTTT
TRBV6-6	many	TRBJ2-5	-	CASRRGVQETQYF	TGTGCCAGCCGAAGGGGCGTCCAAGAGACCCAGTACTTC
TRBV19	-	TRBJ2-1	TRBD2	CASSIDRWRAGSSYNEQFF	TGTGCCAGTAGTATAGATCGGTGGCGAGCGGGGAGCTCCTACAATGAGCAGTTCTTC
TRBV20-1	many	TRBJ2-3	-	CSASIGSTDTQYF	TGCAGTGCTAGTATTGGAAGCACAGATACGCAGTATTTT
TRBV5-1	many	TRBJ2-3	TRBD2	CASSSSGRSQSSTDTQYF	TGCGCCAGCAGCTCAAGCGGGAGGTCCCAATCTAGCACAGATACGCAGTATTTT
TRBV5-1	many	TRBJ2-2	-	CASRPLADNTGELFF	TGCGCCTCAAGGCCCCTAGCAGACAACACCGGGGAGCTGTTTTTT
TRBV27	-	TRBJ2-2	TRBD1	CASSKRDRGTGELFF	TGTGCCAGCAGCAAACGGGACAGGGGGACCGGGGAGCTGTTTTTT